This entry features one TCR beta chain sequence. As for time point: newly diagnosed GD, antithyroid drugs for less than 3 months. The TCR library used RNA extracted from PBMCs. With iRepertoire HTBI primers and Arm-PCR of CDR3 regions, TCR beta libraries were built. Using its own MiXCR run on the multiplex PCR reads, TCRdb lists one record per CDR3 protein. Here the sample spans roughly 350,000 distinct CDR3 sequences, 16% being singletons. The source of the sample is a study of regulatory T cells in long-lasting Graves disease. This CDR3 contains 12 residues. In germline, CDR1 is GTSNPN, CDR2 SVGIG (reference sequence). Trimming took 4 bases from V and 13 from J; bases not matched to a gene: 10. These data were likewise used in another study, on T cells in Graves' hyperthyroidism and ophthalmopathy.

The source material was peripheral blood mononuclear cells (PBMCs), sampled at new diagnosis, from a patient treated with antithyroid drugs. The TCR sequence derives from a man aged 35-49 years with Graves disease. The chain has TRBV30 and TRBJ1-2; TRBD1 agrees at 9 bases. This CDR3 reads CAWTPGQGSRTF. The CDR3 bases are TGTGCCTGGACTCCGGGACAGGGTTCGCGCACCTTC.